This T cell receptor beta chain emerged from a study of cytomegalovirus exposure and HLA in healthy donors. As concerns this clone: Its target is unknown.

Healthy donors of bone marrow made up the group. Germline V gene lookup returns CDR1 SGHRS and CDR2 YFSETQ. The CDR3 sequence is 13 residues long. Trimming pared 3 bases from V and 5 bases from J, leaving 9 bases between. Study-level findings and limits: Testing in vitro showed a few CMV-associated chains specific for CMV antigens. Later analysis suggested most CMV-associated TCR beta chains were HLA-restricted. Earlier analysis yielded a pattern in which most TCR beta V segments were productive about 90% or about 30% of the time.

The PCR used 60 Vbeta and 13 Jbeta primers. Sequencing was performed with immunoSEQ multiplex PCR; in TCRdb, only in-frame clones are kept and a portion is missing. The data contain 50,000 or so clones, about 81% of them singletons. Sequenced material: PBMCs. The clonotype was recovered from a boy younger than 18 in good health and CMV-seropositive. The V gene is TRBV5-1, the J gene TRBJ2-1; a possible D gene is TRBD2 (5 bases). CDR3 nucleotides: TGCGCCAGCAGCTGGACGGGAAACAATGAGCAGTTCTTC. Translated, it gives CASSWTGNNEQFF.